These T cell receptor beta chains were read from a single sample in a study of multiple sclerosis patients with progressive multifocal leukoencephalopathy. Clones were read by immunoSEQ multiplex PCR, and TCRdb kept only the in-frame ones, dropping some. The data contain 25,000 to 35,000 clones, roughly nine tenths of them seen just once; the ten biggest clones take up 1.5%. This sample comprised PBMCs, obtained from a patient treated with natalizumab. These receptors all stem from a human donor with multiple sclerosis. CDR3s include the opening cysteine and the closing phenylalanine or tryptophan. The D gene is left open where the match is weak. Some rows have no size entry. The others give once, few or many, or a class for an expanded clone.

TRBV4-1	-	TRBJ2-7	-	CASSQRDSRPLEQYF	TGCGCCAGCAGCCAGCGGGACTCCCGCCCATTGGAGCAGTACTTC
TRBV5-6	-	TRBJ2-7	-	CASSLFAGSRSYEQYF	TGTGCCAGCAGCTTGTTCGCCGGGAGTCGGTCCTACGAGCAGTACTTC
TRBV6-6	-	TRBJ2-5	-	CASSYSKLQETQYF	TGTGCCAGCAGTTACTCGAAGCTACAAGAGACCCAGTACTTC
TRBV5-1	-	TRBJ1-2	few	CASAWTEANYGYTF	TGCGCCAGCGCCTGGACGGAAGCTAACTATGGCTACACCTTC
TRBV18	-	TRBJ1-1	once	CASSGSRYSHEAFF	TGTGCCAGCTCAGGTTCACGATATAGTCACGAAGCTTTCTTT
TRBV28	TRBD2	TRBJ2-1	-	CASSLGLAGGPHEQFF	TGTGCCAGCAGTTTGGGACTAGCGGGAGGGCCCCATGAGCAGTTCTTC
TRBV30	-	TRBJ1-1	-	CACVLGAFLLF	TGTGCCTGCGTACTGGGGGCCTTTCTGCTCTTT
TRBV5-8	TRBD2	TRBJ2-1	-	CASSLFGGPRGGEQFF	TGTGCCAGCAGCTTATTTGGCGGACCCCGCGGGGGTGAGCAGTTCTTC
TRBV7-7	-	TRBJ2-1	-	CASSNRTNEQFF	TGTGCCAGCAGCAACCGGACCAATGAGCAGTTCTTC
TRBV4-1	-	TRBJ2-7	-	CASSQGEGEAYEQYF	TGCGCCAGCAGCCAAGGCGAGGGAGAAGCCTACGAGCAGTACTTC
TRBV11-3	TRBD2	TRBJ2-2	-	CASSLTSGRTGELFF	TGTGCCAGCAGCTTGACTAGCGGGAGGACCGGGGAGCTGTTTTTT
TRBV29-1	-	TRBJ2-4	-	CSVEFFGGGTKNIQYF	TGCAGCGTTGAATTCTTTGGTGGGGGGACCAAAAACATTCAGTACTTC
TRBV19	-	TRBJ1-2	-	CASSIIGGSYGYTF	TGTGCCAGTAGTATAATTGGGGGATCCTATGGCTACACCTTC
TRBV27	TRBD1	TRBJ2-7	-	CASSTSGTGLYEQYF	TGTGCCAGCAGTACCTCTGGGACAGGCCTCTACGAGCAGTACTTC
TRBV27	TRBD2	TRBJ2-3	-	CASSLAGGPGNTQYF	TGTGCCAGCAGTCTAGCGGGAGGGCCGGGGAATACGCAGTATTTT
TRBV7-9	TRBD2	TRBJ2-7	-	CASSSLKAGGRVEQYF	TGTGCCAGCAGCTCCCTAAAAGCGGGAGGCCGGGTCGAGCAGTACTTC
TRBV7-9	-	TRBJ2-2	once	CASSPRPDRSTGELFF	TGTGCCAGCAGCCCGCGGCCAGACCGGAGCACCGGGGAGCTGTTTTTT
TRBV28	-	TRBJ2-2	once	CASSLGYTGELFF	TGTGCCAGCAGTTTAGGGTACACCGGGGAGCTGTTTTTT
TRBV19	TRBD1	TRBJ1-2	-	CASGQGNYGYTF	TGTGCCAGCGGACAGGGGAACTATGGCTACACCTTC
TRBV5-4	-	TRBJ2-7	-	CASSLQATYEQYF	TGTGCCAGCAGCTTACAGGCCACCTACGAGCAGTACTTC
TRBV11-2	-	TRBJ2-7	-	CASSPSVTEGEQYF	TGTGCCAGCAGCCCCAGCGTCACCGAGGGCGAGCAGTACTTC
TRBV5-8	-	TRBJ1-1	-	CASSTRPGEAFF	TGTGCCAGCAGTACCCGTCCCGGTGAAGCTTTCTTT
TRBV7-3	-	TRBJ2-1	-	CASSSAAGSSNEQFF	TGTGCCAGCAGCTCAGCGGCAGGGAGTTCCAATGAGCAGTTCTTC
TRBV28	TRBD1	TRBJ2-2	-	CASSLLATGAGELFF	TGTGCCAGCAGTTTACTGGCGACAGGGGCCGGGGAGCTGTTTTTT
TRBV12-5	-	TRBJ1-1	-	CASGLTGNTEAFF	TGTGCTAGTGGTTTGACGGGAAACACTGAAGCTTTCTTT
TRBV11-3	TRBD2	TRBJ2-1	-	CASSFVTSGSNEQFF	TGTGCCAGCAGCTTCGTCACTAGCGGGAGCAATGAGCAGTTCTTC
TRBV7-9	-	TRBJ2-7	-	CASSAPDVSSYEQYF	TGTGCCAGCAGCGCCCCGGACGTGTCATCCTACGAGCAGTACTTC
TRBV2	TRBD1	TRBJ1-2	-	CASSELPGQGVSGYTF	TGTGCCAGCAGTGAACTCCCGGGACAGGGAGTGAGTGGCTACACCTTC
TRBV21-1	-	TRBJ2-7	-	CASTRRRGWEQYF	TGTGCCAGCACCCGAAGGAGGGGCTGGGAGCAGTACTTC
TRBV15	-	TRBJ2-3	-	CATSSVQGTDTQYF	TGTGCCACCAGCAGTGTCCAAGGAACAGATACGCAGTATTTT
TRBV18	TRBD1	TRBJ2-3	-	CASSLGQGNTDTQYF	TGTGCCAGCTCACTAGGACAGGGCAACACAGATACGCAGTATTTT
TRBV6-4	-	TRBJ2-1	few	CASSAGDSSYNEQFF	TGTGCCAGCAGTGCGGGGGACAGCTCCTACAATGAGCAGTTCTTC
TRBV5-1	-	TRBJ1-1	few	CASSLVPGLGADTEAFF	TGCGCCAGCAGCTTGGTCCCCGGACTGGGGGCCGACACTGAAGCTTTCTTT
TRBV6-5	-	TRBJ2-3	-	CASSSSDTQYF	TGTGCCAGCAGTTCCTCAGATACGCAGTATTTT
TRBV7-2	-	TRBJ1-1	-	CASSPTPTGNTEAFF	TGTGCCAGCAGCCCTACCCCCACAGGGAACACTGAAGCTTTCTTT
TRBV28	-	TRBJ1-5	-	CASSAKPVQPQHF	TGTGCCAGCAGCGCCAAACCGGTGCAGCCCCAGCATTTT
TRBV4-2	-	TRBJ2-1	-	CASSQDLRVSSYNEQFF	TGTGCCAGCAGCCAAGATCTGCGGGTCAGCTCCTACAATGAGCAGTTCTTC
TRBV18	-	TRBJ2-7	-	CASSPPARARHEQYF	TGTGCCAGCTCACCACCGGCCCGGGCCAGGCACGAGCAGTACTTC
TRBV15	-	TRBJ2-7	-	CATSARTNYEQYF	TGTGCCACCAGCGCTCGGACCAACTACGAGCAGTACTTC
TRBV5-6	-	TRBJ1-5	-	CASSLSDVGGNQPQHF	TGTGCCAGCAGCCTGTCGGACGTGGGTGGCAATCAGCCCCAGCATTTT
TRBV5-1	TRBD1	TRBJ1-2	-	CASSLKSQAGGEGYTF	TGCGCCAGCAGCTTGAAATCCCAGGCAGGGGGCGAGGGCTACACCTTC
TRBV4-3	TRBD1	TRBJ1-4	-	CASSQDRGTGVEKLFF	TGCGCCAGCAGCCAAGATCGGGGGACAGGGGTCGAAAAACTGTTTTTT
TRBV10-2	-	TRBJ2-1	-	CASSVGGNNEQFF	TGCGCCAGCAGTGTTGGAGGAAACAATGAGCAGTTCTTC
TRBV7-9	-	TRBJ1-1	-	CASSIKDGGTEAFF	TGTGCCAGCAGCATCAAGGACGGGGGCACTGAAGCTTTCTTT
TRBV4-3	-	TRBJ2-3	-	CASSQDMGGAGTDTQYF	TGCGCCAGCAGCCAAGACATGGGGGGGGCAGGCACAGATACGCAGTATTTT
TRBV9	TRBD2	TRBJ2-6	-	CASSPLAGVTGANVLTF	TGTGCCAGCAGCCCGTTAGCGGGAGTTACTGGGGCCAACGTCCTGACTTTC
TRBV6-4	-	TRBJ1-4	-	CASKAVPTTNEKLFF	TGTGCCAGCAAGGCCGTTCCAACAACTAATGAAAAACTGTTTTTT
TRBV19	-	TRBJ1-2	-	CASNRSRVGAQGYGYTF	TGTGCCAGTAATAGGAGCCGAGTGGGGGCGCAGGGCTATGGCTACACCTTC
TRBV28	TRBD2	TRBJ2-2	-	CASSLGGGPETGELFF	TGTGCCAGCAGTCTGGGGGGAGGGCCGGAGACCGGGGAGCTGTTTTTT
TRBV5-1	TRBD1	TRBJ2-2	once	CASSPSGTAENTGELFF	TGCGCCAGCAGCCCCTCCGGGACAGCGGAGAACACCGGGGAGCTGTTTTTT
TRBV5-1	-	TRBJ2-3	-	CASSLIAASTDTQYF	TGCGCCAGCAGCCTAATAGCGGCTAGCACAGATACGCAGTATTTT
TRBV5-3	-	TRBJ1-5	once	CARSRGTLVGHF	TGTGCCAGAAGCCGGGGGACTCTCGTCGGGCATTTT
TRBV30	-	TRBJ1-5	-	CAWSRDSNQPQHF	TGTGCCTGGAGCCGGGACAGCAATCAGCCCCAGCATTTT
TRBV19	TRBD1	TRBJ2-7	few	CASSKDRGHYEQYF	TGTGCCAGTAGCAAGGACAGGGGGCACTACGAGCAGTACTTC
TRBV7-8	TRBD2	TRBJ2-1	-	CASSARASGHYNEQFF	TGTGCCAGCAGCGCCCGGGCTAGCGGCCACTACAATGAGCAGTTCTTC
TRBV4-1	-	TRBJ2-7	-	CASSQEDRNGIEQYF	TGCGCCAGCAGCCAAGAAGACCGCAATGGGATCGAGCAGTACTTC
TRBV7-2	-	TRBJ1-1	once	CASSLVPGMRGGTEAFF	TGTGCCAGCAGCTTAGTTCCGGGTATGCGGGGAGGGACTGAAGCTTTCTTT
TRBV6-5	TRBD2	TRBJ2-7	-	CASSYLGLAEPYEQYF	TGTGCCAGCAGTTATTTGGGACTAGCGGAGCCCTACGAGCAGTACTTC
TRBV27	TRBD2	TRBJ2-2	-	CASSLLAGGNTGELFF	TGTGCCAGCAGCCTCCTAGCGGGAGGGAACACCGGGGAGCTGTTTTTT